This T cell receptor (beta chain) was sequenced during a study of blood T cell repertoires in COVID-19. Whole-study context: Acute and convalescent COVID-19 specimens originated in the United States, Italy and Spain.

Sequenced by immunoSEQ multiplex PCR; TCRdb stores in-frame clones only, minus some. This table has some 110,000 clones, more than 75% appearing once. This CDR3 contains 13 residues. Trimming left V 4 bases short and J 0 bases short, with 6 bases between. Germline V gene sequence: CDR1 LGHDT, CDR2 YNNKEL (reference sequence). Source material: peripheral blood. This sequence joins TRBV3-1 (or the pseudogene TRBV3-2) and TRBJ1-2, with a tentative D call TRBD1 (5 bases). The TCR sequence derives from a man aged 65-85 years with acute or convalescent COVID-19. The CDR3 sequence is CASSRGANYGYTF. The DNA of the CDR3 is TGTGCCAGCAGCCGGGGGGCTAACTATGGCTACACCTTC.